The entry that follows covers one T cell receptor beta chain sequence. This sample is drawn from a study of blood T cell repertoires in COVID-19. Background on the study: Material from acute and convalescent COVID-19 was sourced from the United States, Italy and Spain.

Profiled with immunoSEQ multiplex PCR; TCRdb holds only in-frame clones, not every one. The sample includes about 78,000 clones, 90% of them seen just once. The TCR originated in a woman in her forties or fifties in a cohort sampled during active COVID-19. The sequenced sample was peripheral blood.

CDR3: CASSSVGTGGYEQYF. CDR3 coding DNA: TGTGCCAGTAGTTCCGTTGGGACAGGGGGCTACGAGCAGTACTTC. The chain joins TRBV19 to TRBJ2-7; TRBD1 aligns across 11 bases. Germline assignment: CDR1 LNHDA and CDR2 SQIVND (reference sequence). There are 15 residues in the CDR3. J gave up 3 bases and V 5 bases, and 6 bases lay outside the gene matches. The full variable domain, with the rest looked up from reference TRBV19 and TRBJ2-7, is DGGITQSPKYLFRKEGQNVTLSCEQNLNHDAMYWYRQDPGQGLRLIYYSQIVNDFQKGDIAEGYSVSREKKESFPLTVTSAQKNPTAFYLCASSSVGTGGYEQYFGPGTRLTVT.